Listed below are T cell receptor beta chains from one sample, sequenced in a study of T cell responses to AZD1222 COVID-19 vaccine. Clones were read by immunoSEQ multiplex PCR, and TCRdb kept only the in-frame ones, dropping some. The table has 70,000 to 85,000 clones, 70% to 85% seen once. Sequences were derived from peripheral blood, sampled on day 0 of AZD1222 vaccination. These receptors were collected from an adult in good health. Each CDR3 is given with its conserved first and last residue. D genes are given only for firm matches. Not all rows give a size; the values are once, few, many and, for expanded clones, a class.

-	TRBV29-1	-	TRBJ2-7	CSVESGDSSYEQYF	TGCAGCGTTGAATCAGGTGACAGCTCCTACGAGCAGTACTTC
-	TRBV7-9	-	TRBJ2-7	CASSFVSGKSYEQYF	TGTGCCAGCAGCTTTGTCAGCGGCAAATCCTACGAGCAGTACTTC
-	TRBV25-1	-	TRBJ1-2	CASSGGRGGPLYGYTF	TGTGCCAGCAGTGGCGGCCGGGGAGGGCCACTCTATGGCTACACCTTC
TRBD2	TRBV29-1	-	TRBJ2-1	CSVGTSGTYNEQFF	TGCAGCGTTGGGACTAGCGGAACCTACAATGAGCAGTTCTTC
-	TRBV4-1	-	TRBJ2-3	CASSQGVTGAGTDTQYF	TGCGCCAGCAGCCAAGGGGTCACGGGGGCAGGCACAGATACGCAGTATTTT
-	TRBV2	-	TRBJ2-7	CASSEVASREQYF	TGTGCCAGCAGTGAGGTCGCTAGCAGAGAGCAGTACTTC
TRBD1	TRBV6-5	-	TRBJ1-1	CASSYRRGQAFF	TGTGCCAGCAGTTACCGCAGGGGGCAAGCTTTCTTT
-	TRBV5-1	-	TRBJ1-3	CASSLTTSGNTIYF	TGCGCCAGCAGCTTGACAACCTCTGGAAACACCATATATTTT
TRBD1	TRBV19	-	TRBJ2-1	CAISDRGRNEQFF	TGTGCCATTTCAGACAGGGGCAGGAATGAGCAGTTCTTC
-	TRBV4-3	-	TRBJ1-4	CASSQDHVARNEKLFF	TGCGCCAGCAGCCAAGATCATGTGGCCAGAAATGAAAAACTGTTTTTT
-	TRBV27	-	TRBJ2-7	CASSFSAGPYEQYF	TGTGCCAGCAGTTTCTCCGCAGGACCCTACGAGCAGTACTTC
-	TRBV12-3/TRBV12-4	once	TRBJ2-3	CASSVVSTDTQYF	TGTGCCAGCAGCGTAGTTAGCACAGATACGCAGTATTTT
TRBD2	TRBV7-2	-	TRBJ2-1	CASSFKLAGGGEQFF	TGTGCCAGCAGCTTCAAGCTAGCGGGAGGGGGGGAGCAGTTCTTC
TRBD1	TRBV11-2	-	TRBJ1-5	CASSRTGGNQPQHF	TGTGCCAGCAGTCGGACAGGGGGCAATCAGCCCCAGCATTTT
-	TRBV6-5	-	TRBJ2-7	CASSTGLEQYF	TGTGCCAGCAGTACCGGACTAGAGCAGTACTTC
-	TRBV3-1/TRBV3-2	-	TRBJ2-7	CASSQDLGGEQYF	TGTGCCAGCAGCCAAGATCTGGGCGGGGAGCAGTACTTC
TRBD1	TRBV6-2/TRBV6-3	-	TRBJ1-5	CASSFGTDNQPQHF	TGTGCCAGCAGTTTCGGGACAGACAATCAGCCCCAGCATTTT
-	TRBV7-2	-	TRBJ1-4	CASSLATGKLFF	TGTGCCAGCAGCTTAGCGACGGGAAAACTGTTTTTT
-	TRBV19	-	TRBJ2-7	CASSPSPGSYEQYF	TGTGCCAGTAGCCCGTCCCCGGGCTCCTACGAGCAGTACTTC
-	TRBV7-9	-	TRBJ1-6	CASSPLGQLYSSPLHF	TGTGCCAGCAGCCCTCTCGGACAACTCTATAGTTCACCCCTCCACTTT
TRBD1	TRBV5-1	-	TRBJ2-3	CASRPGQDGTDTQYF	TGCGCCAGCAGGCCGGGACAGGACGGCACAGATACGCAGTATTTT
-	TRBV29-1	-	TRBJ1-5	CSVGWNQPQHF	TGCAGCGTTGGGTGGAATCAGCCCCAGCATTTT
TRBD1	TRBV5-1	-	TRBJ1-1	CASSLGQGWNTEAFF	TGCGCCAGCAGCTTGGGACAGGGCTGGAACACTGAAGCTTTCTTT
TRBD1	TRBV5-8	-	TRBJ2-2	CASSLRGQGTNTGELFF	TGTGCCAGCAGCTTAAGGGGACAGGGGACAAACACCGGGGAGCTGTTTTTT
TRBD2	TRBV6-5	few	TRBJ2-7	CASRRDYSDSYEQYF	TGTGCCAGCAGGCGGGACTATAGCGACTCCTACGAGCAGTACTTC
TRBD1	TRBV4-1	-	TRBJ1-1	CASSTVQGAGPAEAFF	TGCGCCAGCAGCACCGTACAGGGGGCTGGTCCGGCTGAAGCTTTCTTT
-	TRBV16	-	TRBJ1-5	CASSPPNQPQHF	TGTGCCAGCAGCCCCCCCAATCAGCCCCAGCATTTT
-	TRBV7-3	-	TRBJ2-1	CASSYGHGVGNEQFF	TGTGCCAGCAGCTATGGACACGGGGTAGGGAATGAGCAGTTCTTC
-	TRBV27	few	TRBJ2-2	CASSLQTGNTGELFF	TGTGCCAGCAGTTTACAAACAGGGAACACCGGGGAGCTGTTTTTT
TRBD2	TRBV19	once	TRBJ2-1	CASSILAGVWNEQFF	TGTGCCAGTAGTATTCTAGCGGGAGTGTGGAATGAGCAGTTCTTC
TRBD1	TRBV6-6	-	TRBJ2-1	CASSKPGQGAVYEQFF	TGTGCCAGCAGTAAACCGGGCCAGGGGGCAGTGTATGAGCAGTTCTTC
TRBD1	TRBV5-1	-	TRBJ2-3	CASSLGGGGTDTQYF	TGCGCCAGCAGCTTAGGGGGCGGCGGCACAGATACGCAGTATTTT
TRBD1	TRBV5-1	-	TRBJ1-5	CASQPPRGQGVPPQHF	TGCGCCAGCCAACCTCCCAGGGGGCAGGGGGTCCCGCCCCAGCATTTT
-	TRBV6-2/TRBV6-3	-	TRBJ2-5	CASSRQVETQYF	TGTGCCAGCAGTCGACAAGTAGAGACCCAGTACTTC
-	TRBV28	-	TRBJ1-3	CASRKQVHSGNTIYF	TGTGCCAGCAGGAAACAGGTTCACTCTGGAAACACCATATATTTT
-	TRBV1	-	TRBJ1-2	CTSSQLGGNYGYTF	TGCACCAGCAGCCAATTAGGGGGGAACTATGGCTACACCTTC
-	TRBV12-3/TRBV12-4	-	TRBJ1-1	CASSPGSTEAFF	TGTGCCAGCAGCCCTGGGTCCACTGAAGCTTTCTTT
TRBD2	TRBV5-6	-	TRBJ2-7	CASRSGTSRYEQYF	TGTGCCAGCAGGTCCGGGACTAGCCGCTACGAGCAGTACTTC
TRBD1	TRBV27	-	TRBJ1-2	CASSPSDRDYGYTF	TGTGCCAGCAGTCCATCGGACAGGGACTATGGCTACACCTTC
TRBD1	TRBV4-3	once	TRBJ1-2	CASSQDWGDRGNYGYTF	TGCGCCAGCAGCCAAGATTGGGGGGACAGGGGGAACTATGGCTACACCTTC
-	TRBV7-9	-	TRBJ2-3	CASSPIASTDTQYF	TGTGCCAGCAGCCCTATTGCTAGCACAGATACGCAGTATTTT
-	TRBV5-4	-	TRBJ2-2	CASSSRDSLNTGELFF	TGTGCCAGCAGCTCCCGGGACTCCTTGAACACCGGGGAGCTGTTTTTT
-	TRBV7-3	few	TRBJ2-2	CASSLIGGSRVTELFF	TGTGCCAGCAGTTTAATCGGGGGTTCAAGGGTCACGGAGCTGTTTTTT
-	TRBV12-3/TRBV12-4	-	TRBJ1-2	CASSFSYGYTF	TGTGCCAGCAGTTTTTCGTATGGCTACACCTTC
-	TRBV4-2	-	TRBJ2-7	CASSSYWDGEQYF	TGTGCCAGCAGCTCCTACTGGGACGGGGAGCAGTACTTC
-	TRBV6-5	-	TRBJ2-3	CASSYSGGLTDTQYF	TGTGCCAGCAGTTACTCTGGGGGCCTCACAGATACGCAGTATTTT